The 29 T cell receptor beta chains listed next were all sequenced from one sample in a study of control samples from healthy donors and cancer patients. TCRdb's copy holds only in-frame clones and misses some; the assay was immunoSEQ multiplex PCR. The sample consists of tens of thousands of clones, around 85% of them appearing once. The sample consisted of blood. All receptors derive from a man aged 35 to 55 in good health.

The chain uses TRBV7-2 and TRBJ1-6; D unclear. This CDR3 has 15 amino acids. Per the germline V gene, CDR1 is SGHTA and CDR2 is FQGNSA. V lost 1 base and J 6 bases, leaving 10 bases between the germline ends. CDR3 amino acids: CASSLERQTNSPLHF. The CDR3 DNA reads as TGTGCCAGCAGCTTAGAACGTCAGACTAATTCACCCCTCCACTTT.

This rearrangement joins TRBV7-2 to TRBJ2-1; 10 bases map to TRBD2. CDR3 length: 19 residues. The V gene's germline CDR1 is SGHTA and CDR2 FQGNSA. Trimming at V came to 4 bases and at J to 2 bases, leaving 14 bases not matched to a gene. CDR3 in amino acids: CASSSPIAKSGGAYNEQFF. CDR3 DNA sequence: TGTGCCAGCAGCTCCCCCATCGCGAAAAGCGGGGGGGCCTACAATGAGCAGTTCTTC.

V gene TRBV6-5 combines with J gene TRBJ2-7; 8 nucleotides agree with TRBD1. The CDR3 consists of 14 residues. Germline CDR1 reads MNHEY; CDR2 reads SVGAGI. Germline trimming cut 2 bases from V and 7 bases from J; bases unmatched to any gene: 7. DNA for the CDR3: TGTGCCAGCAGTTACGCTCGGACAGGGCGGGAGCAGTACTTC. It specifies CASSYARTGREQYF.

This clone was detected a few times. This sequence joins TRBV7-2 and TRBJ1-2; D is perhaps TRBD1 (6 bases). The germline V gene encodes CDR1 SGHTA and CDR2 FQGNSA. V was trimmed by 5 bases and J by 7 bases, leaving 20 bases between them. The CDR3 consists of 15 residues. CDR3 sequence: CASSQGGGLGFGYTF. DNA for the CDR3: TGTGCCAGCAGCCAAGGTGGGGGGCTTGGCTTTGGCTACACCTTC.

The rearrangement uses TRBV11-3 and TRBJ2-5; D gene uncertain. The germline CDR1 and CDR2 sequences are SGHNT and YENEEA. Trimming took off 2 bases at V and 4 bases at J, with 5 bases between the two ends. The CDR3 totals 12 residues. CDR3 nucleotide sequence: TGTGCCAGCAGCTTATTGGTAGAGACCCAGTACTTC. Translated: CASSLLVETQYF.

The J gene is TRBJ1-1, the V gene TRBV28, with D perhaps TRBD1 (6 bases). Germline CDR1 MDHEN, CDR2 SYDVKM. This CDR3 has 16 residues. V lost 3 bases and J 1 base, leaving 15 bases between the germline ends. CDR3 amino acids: CASSFIGGMKNTEAFF. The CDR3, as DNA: TGTGCCAGCAGTTTTATAGGGGGAATGAAGAACACTGAAGCTTTCTTT. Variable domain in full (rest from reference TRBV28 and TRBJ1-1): DVKVTQSSRYLVKRTGEKVFLECVQDMDHENMFWYRQDPGLGLRLIYFSYDVKMKEKGDIPEGYSVSREKKERFSLILESASTNQTSMYLCASSFIGGMKNTEAFFGQGTRLTVV.

The CDR3 nucleotides read TGTGCCAGCAGCCTCATGGGGGGGGGATTTAGCACAGATACGCAGTATTTT. Amino acid sequence: CASSLMGGGFSTDTQYF. This sequence joins TRBV9 and TRBJ2-3; 7 bases align to TRBD2. The length of the CDR3 is 17 residues. In germline, CDR1 is SGDLS, CDR2 YYNGEE. J gave up 0 bases and V 4 bases, and 11 bases lay outside the gene matches.

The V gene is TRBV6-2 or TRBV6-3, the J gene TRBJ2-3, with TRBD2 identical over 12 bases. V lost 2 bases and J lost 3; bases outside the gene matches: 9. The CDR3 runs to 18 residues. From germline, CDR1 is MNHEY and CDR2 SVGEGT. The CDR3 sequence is CASSYRSSGGAKTDTQYF. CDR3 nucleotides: TGTGCCAGCAGTTACAGATCTAGCGGGGGGGCCAAGACAGATACGCAGTATTTT.

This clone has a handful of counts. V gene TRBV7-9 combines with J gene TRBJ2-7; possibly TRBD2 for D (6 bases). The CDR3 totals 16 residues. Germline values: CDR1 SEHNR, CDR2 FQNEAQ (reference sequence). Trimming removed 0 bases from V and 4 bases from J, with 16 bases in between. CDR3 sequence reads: CASSLALGRIGYEQYF. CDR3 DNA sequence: TGTGCCAGCAGCTTAGCGCTGGGGAGGATTGGATACGAGCAGTACTTC.

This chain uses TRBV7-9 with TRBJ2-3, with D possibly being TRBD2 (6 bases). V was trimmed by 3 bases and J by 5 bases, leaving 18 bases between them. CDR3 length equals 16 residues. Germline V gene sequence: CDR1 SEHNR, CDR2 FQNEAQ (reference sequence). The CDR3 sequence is CASSFSTNGGIDTQYF. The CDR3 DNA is TGTGCCAGCAGCTTCTCCACAAACGGGGGTATAGATACGCAGTATTTT.

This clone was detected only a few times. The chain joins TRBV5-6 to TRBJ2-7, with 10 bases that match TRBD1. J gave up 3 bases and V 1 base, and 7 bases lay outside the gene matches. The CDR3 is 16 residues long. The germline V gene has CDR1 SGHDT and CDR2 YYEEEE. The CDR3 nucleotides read TGTGCCAGCAGCTTGAAGGGACAGGGGCTTTTCTACGAGCAGTACTTC. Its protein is CASSLKGQGLFYEQYF.

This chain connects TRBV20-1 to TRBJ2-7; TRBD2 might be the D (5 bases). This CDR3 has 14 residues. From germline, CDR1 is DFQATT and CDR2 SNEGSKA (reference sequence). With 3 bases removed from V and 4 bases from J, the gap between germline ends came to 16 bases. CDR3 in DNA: TGCAGTGCTAGTGGGAAACGGGGATTGTACGAGCAGTACTTC. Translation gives CSASGKRGLYEQYF.

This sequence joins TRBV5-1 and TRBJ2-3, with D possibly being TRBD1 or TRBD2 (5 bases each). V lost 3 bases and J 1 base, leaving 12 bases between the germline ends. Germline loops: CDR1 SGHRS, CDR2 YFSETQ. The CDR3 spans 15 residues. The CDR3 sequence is CASSWARGGTDTQYF. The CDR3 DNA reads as TGCGCCAGCAGCTGGGCGAGAGGGGGCACAGATACGCAGTATTTT. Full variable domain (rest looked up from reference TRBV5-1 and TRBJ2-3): KAGVTQTPRYLIKTRGQQVTLSCSPISGHRSVSWYQQTPGQGLQFLFEYFSETQRNKGNFPGRFSGRQFSNSRSEMNVSTLELGDSALYLCASSWARGGTDTQYFGPGTRLTVL.

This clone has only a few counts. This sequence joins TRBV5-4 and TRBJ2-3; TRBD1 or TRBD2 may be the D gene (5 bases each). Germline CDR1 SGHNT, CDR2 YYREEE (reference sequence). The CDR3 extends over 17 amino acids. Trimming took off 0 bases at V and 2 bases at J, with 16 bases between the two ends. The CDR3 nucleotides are TGTGCCAGCAGCTTGGTGGGGGTGGAAAGTCACACAGATACGCAGTATTTT. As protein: CASSLVGVESHTDTQYF.

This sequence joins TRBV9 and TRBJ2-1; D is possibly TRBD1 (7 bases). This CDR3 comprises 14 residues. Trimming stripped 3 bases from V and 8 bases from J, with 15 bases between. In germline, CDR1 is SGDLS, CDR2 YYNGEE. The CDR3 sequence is CASSARTGGDEQFF. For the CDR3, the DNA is TGTGCCAGCAGCGCAAGGACAGGCGGGGATGAGCAGTTCTTC.

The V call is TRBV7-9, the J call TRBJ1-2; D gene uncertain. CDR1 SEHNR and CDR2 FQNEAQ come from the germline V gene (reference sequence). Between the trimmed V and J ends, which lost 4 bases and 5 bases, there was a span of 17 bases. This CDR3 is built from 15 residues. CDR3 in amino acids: CASSSIREVRYGYTF. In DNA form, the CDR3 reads TGTGCCAGCAGCTCGATTCGGGAGGTACGATATGGCTACACCTTC.

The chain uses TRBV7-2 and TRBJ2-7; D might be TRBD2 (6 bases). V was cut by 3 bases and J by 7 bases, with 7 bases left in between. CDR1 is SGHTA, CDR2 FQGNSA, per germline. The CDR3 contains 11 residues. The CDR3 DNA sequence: TGTGCCAGCAGCTTTCGGGGGGAGCAGTACTTC. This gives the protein CASSFRGEQYF. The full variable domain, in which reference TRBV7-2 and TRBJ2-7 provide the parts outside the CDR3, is GAGVSQSPSNKVTEKGKDVELRCDPISGHTALYWYRQSLGQGLEFLIYFQGNSAPDKSGLPSDRFSAERTGGSVSTLTIQRTQQEDSAVYLCASSFRGEQYFGPGTRLTVT.

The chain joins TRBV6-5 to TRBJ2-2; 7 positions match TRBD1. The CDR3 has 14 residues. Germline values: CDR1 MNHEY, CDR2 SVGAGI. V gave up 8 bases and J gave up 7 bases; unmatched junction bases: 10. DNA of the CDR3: TGTGCCAGCGCTATTACAGGGGCCGGCGGGGAGCTGTTTTTT. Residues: CASAITGAGGELFF.

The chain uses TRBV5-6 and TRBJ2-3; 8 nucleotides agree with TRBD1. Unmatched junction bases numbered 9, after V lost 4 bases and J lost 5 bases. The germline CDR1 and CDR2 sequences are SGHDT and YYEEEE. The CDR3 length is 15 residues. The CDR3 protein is CASSLQTGVVDTQYF. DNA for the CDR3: TGTGCCAGCAGCCTGCAGACAGGGGTGGTAGATACGCAGTATTTT.

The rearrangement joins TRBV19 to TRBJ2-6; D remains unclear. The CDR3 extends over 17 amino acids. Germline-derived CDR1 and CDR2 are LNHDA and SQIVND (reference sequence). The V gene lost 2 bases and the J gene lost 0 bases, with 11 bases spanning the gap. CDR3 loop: CASSIWSPNSGANVLTF. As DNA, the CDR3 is TGTGCCAGTAGTATATGGTCCCCCAACTCTGGGGCCAACGTCCTGACTTTC. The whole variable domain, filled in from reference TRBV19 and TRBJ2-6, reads DGGITQSPKYLFRKEGQNVTLSCEQNLNHDAMYWYRQDPGQGLRLIYYSQIVNDFQKGDIAEGYSVSREKKESFPLTVTSAQKNPTAFYLCASSIWSPNSGANVLTFGAGSRLTVL.

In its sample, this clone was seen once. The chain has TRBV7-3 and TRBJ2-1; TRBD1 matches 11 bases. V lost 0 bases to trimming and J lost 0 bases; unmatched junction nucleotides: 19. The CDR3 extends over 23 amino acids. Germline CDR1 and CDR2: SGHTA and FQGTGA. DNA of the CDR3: TGTGCCAGCAGCTTAACTTTCCGGACAGGGGGCGAAACTAGCTCGGGCTCCTACAATGAGCAGTTCTTC. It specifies CASSLTFRTGGETSSGSYNEQFF.

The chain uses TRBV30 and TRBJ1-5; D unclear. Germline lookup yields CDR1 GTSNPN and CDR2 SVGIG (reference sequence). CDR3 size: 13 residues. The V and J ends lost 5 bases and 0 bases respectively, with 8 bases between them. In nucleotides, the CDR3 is TGTGCCTGGGCCCAAGTTAGCAATCAGCCCCAGCATTTT. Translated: CAWAQVSNQPQHF. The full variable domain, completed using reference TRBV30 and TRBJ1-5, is SQTIHQWPATLVQPVGSPLSLECTVEGTSNPNLYWYRQAAGRGLQLLFYSVGIGQISSEVPQNLSASRPQDRQFILSSKKLLLSDSGFYLCAWAQVSNQPQHFGDGTRLSIL.

This CDR3 reads CASSTRAQNSPLHF. In DNA, the CDR3 is TGTGCCAGTAGTACCCGGGCCCAGAATTCACCCCTCCACTTT. The V and J genes are TRBV19 and TRBJ1-6; D ambiguous. This CDR3 contains 14 residues. Trimming cost V 4 bases and J 7 bases, with 11 bases left between them. Per the germline V gene, CDR1 is LNHDA and CDR2 is SQIVND (reference sequence).

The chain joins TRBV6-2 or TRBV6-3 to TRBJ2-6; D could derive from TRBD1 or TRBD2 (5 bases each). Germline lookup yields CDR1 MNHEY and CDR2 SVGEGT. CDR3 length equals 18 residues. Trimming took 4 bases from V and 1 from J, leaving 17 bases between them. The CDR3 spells CASSSPNGATSGANVLTF. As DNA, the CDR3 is TGTGCCAGCAGTTCCCCCAACGGGGCTACGTCTGGGGCCAACGTCCTGACTTTC.

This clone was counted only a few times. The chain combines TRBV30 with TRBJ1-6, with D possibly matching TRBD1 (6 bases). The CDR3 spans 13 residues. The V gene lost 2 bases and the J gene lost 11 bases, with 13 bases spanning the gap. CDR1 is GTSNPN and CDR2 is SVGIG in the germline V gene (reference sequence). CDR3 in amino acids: CAWSNQGRPPLHF. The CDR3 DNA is TGTGCCTGGAGTAACCAGGGGAGGCCACCCCTCCACTTT.

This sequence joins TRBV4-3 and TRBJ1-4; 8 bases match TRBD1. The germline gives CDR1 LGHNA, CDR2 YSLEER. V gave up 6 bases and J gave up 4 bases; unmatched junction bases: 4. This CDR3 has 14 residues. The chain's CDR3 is CASSPDRGNEKLFF. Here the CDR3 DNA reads TGCGCCAGCAGTCCCGACAGGGGTAATGAAAAACTGTTTTTT.

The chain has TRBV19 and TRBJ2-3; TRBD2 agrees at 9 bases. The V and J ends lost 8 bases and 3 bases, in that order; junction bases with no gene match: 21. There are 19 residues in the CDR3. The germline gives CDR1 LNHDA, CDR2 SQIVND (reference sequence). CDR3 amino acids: CASGGGAGGRLVRTDTQYF. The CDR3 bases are TGTGCCAGTGGAGGTGGGGCGGGAGGGCGATTGGTTCGGACAGATACGCAGTATTTT.

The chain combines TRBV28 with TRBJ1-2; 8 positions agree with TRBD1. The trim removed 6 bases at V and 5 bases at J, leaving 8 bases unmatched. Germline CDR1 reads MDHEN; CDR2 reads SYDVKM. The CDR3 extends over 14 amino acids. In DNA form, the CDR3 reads TGTGCCAGCAGCCGACAGGGGCGGAGATATGGCTACACCTTC. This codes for CASSRQGRRYGYTF.

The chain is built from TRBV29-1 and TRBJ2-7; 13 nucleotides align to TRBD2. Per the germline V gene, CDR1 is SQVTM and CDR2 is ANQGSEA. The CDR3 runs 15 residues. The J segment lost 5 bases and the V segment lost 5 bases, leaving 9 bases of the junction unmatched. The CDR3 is CSVLLLGLAGDEQYF. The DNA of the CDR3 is TGCAGCGTTCTCCTCCTCGGACTAGCGGGAGACGAGCAGTACTTC.